The 30 T cell receptor beta chains below all came from one sample that was sequenced in a study of blood T cell repertoires in COVID-19. TCRdb keeps only in-frame clones here, not all; method: immunoSEQ multiplex PCR. Seen here are more than 200,000 clones, 86% observed once, and the top ten hold roughly 10%. The sample comprised peripheral blood. The receptors stem from a woman between 45 and 60 years old with COVID-19, enrolled during active disease.

The rearrangement joins TRBV7-2 to TRBJ1-3, with a weak D call TRBD1 (6 bases). Trimming took 0 bases from V and 0 from J, leaving 12 bases between them. This CDR3 is built from 17 residues. Looked up from germline, CDR1 is SGHTA and CDR2 is FQGNSA. Here the CDR3 reads CASSLAPPGHSGNTIYF. The CDR3 DNA reads as TGTGCCAGCAGCTTAGCGCCCCCGGGACACTCTGGAAACACCATATATTTT.

This sequence joins TRBV9 and TRBJ1-3, with D possibly matching TRBD1 (5 bases). Germline CDR1 is SGDLS and CDR2 is YYNGEE. The V end lost 2 bases, the J end lost 0 bases, and 9 bases lay between the germline ends. The CDR3 totals 15 residues. The DNA for the CDR3 is TGTGCCAGCAGCGTTGGGGGGTCCTCTGGAAACACCATATATTTT. Its protein product is CASSVGGSSGNTIYF. Filled out from reference TRBV9 and TRBJ1-3, the complete variable domain reads DSGVTQTPKHLITATGQRVTLRCSPRSGDLSVYWYQQSLDQGLQFLIQYYNGEERAKGNILERFSAQQFPDLHSELNLSSLELGDSALYFCASSVGGSSGNTIYFGEGSWLTVV.

Regarding this clone: Within the sample, other DNA sequences also encode this same CDR3. The CDR3 bases are TGCGCCAGCAGTGAGTCGGGGGGGGGAACTGAAGCTTTCTTT. Protein: CASSESGGGTEAFF. V is TRBV10-1 and J is TRBJ1-1, with a weak D call TRBD1 (5 bases). The CDR3 covers 14 residues. The germline V gene encodes CDR1 WNHNN and CDR2 SYGVQD (reference sequence). V was cut by 0 bases and J by 5 bases, with 10 bases left in between.

This clone was found once. The junction does not match germline at one end; this may be a read error. The V call is TRBV5-1, the J call TRBJ2-1; D is possibly TRBD1 or TRBD2 (6 bases each). CDR1 and CDR2 from the germline V gene are SGHRS and YFSETQ. The CDR3 sequence is 14 residues long. The CDR3 reads CASRLGGPSNEQFF. CDR3 DNA sequence: TGCGCCAGCAGATTGGGGGGCCCTTCCAATGAGCAGTTCTTC.

The rearrangement links TRBV5-5 to TRBJ2-1; tentatively, D is TRBD2 (7 bases). V lost 3 bases to trimming and J lost 6 bases, with 16 bases between them. The CDR3 runs 15 residues. The germline V gene encodes CDR1 SGHKS and CDR2 YYEKEE (reference sequence). The CDR3 reads CASSSPGGRINEQFF. CDR3 bases: TGTGCCAGCAGCTCACCGGGGGGCAGGATCAATGAGCAGTTCTTC.

The chain carries TRBV7-2 and TRBJ1-2; tentatively, D is TRBD1 (6 bases). The length of the CDR3 is 14 residues. V was shortened by 6 bases and J by 7 bases, with 18 bases between the two germline ends. Germline assignment: CDR1 SGHTA and CDR2 FQGNSA. The CDR3 sequence is CASSFQGTPGGYTF. The CDR3 coding sequence is TGTGCCAGCAGTTTCCAGGGGACCCCCGGTGGCTACACCTTC.

J is TRBJ1-4 and V is TRBV14, with D maybe TRBD1 (5 bases). V shed 4 bases and J shed 3 bases, with 12 bases lying between them. Germline V gives CDR1 SGHDN, CDR2 FVKESK. CDR3 length: 15 amino acids. The CDR3 loop reads CASSPRGSPNEKLFF. The CDR3 region has the DNA TGTGCCAGCAGCCCCCGGGGGTCCCCTAATGAAAAACTGTTTTTT.

The genes are TRBV10-3 and TRBJ1-3; no reliable D call. V gave up 11 bases and J gave up 0 bases, with 20 bases separating them. Germline CDR1 reads ENHRY; CDR2 reads SYGVKD. The CDR3 length is 16 residues. DNA for the CDR3: TGTGCCTTCCGACGCCAAGTGACTTTCTCTGGAAACACCATATATTTT. The encoded protein is CAFRRQVTFSGNTIYF.

The rearrangement uses TRBV11-2 and TRBJ2-7, with 9 bases lining up with TRBD1. Per the germline V gene, CDR1 is SGHAT and CDR2 is FQNNGV. This CDR3 has 17 residues. V lost 5 bases to trimming and J lost 1 base; unmatched junction nucleotides: 12. The CDR3 DNA sequence: TGTGCCAGCAGCCAAACTACGGACAGGGGTTATTCCTACGAGCAGTACGTC. Protein: CASSQTTDRGYSYEQYV.

The V call is TRBV10-2, the J call TRBJ2-7; weak D call: TRBD2 (6 bases). Between the trimmed V and J ends, which lost 8 bases and 0 bases, there was a span of 11 bases. CDR1 WSHSY and CDR2 SAAADI come from the germline V gene. The length of the CDR3 is 13 residues. The DNA for the CDR3 is TGCGCCAGCGCCGGGACTCCCTCCTACGAGCAGTACGTC. Translating it yields CASAGTPSYEQYV.

The rearrangement links TRBV6-6 to TRBJ2-2, with a tentative D call TRBD2 (5 bases). The CDR3 is 16 amino acids. Germline CDR1 MNHNY, CDR2 SVGAGI (reference sequence). Trimming removed 4 bases at V and 2 bases at J, with 14 bases between. The CDR3 DNA reads as TGTGCCAGCAGTTTCCCCATGACTATCAACACCGGGGAGCTGTTTTTT. Translated: CASSFPMTINTGELFF.

The chain joins TRBV20-1 to TRBJ2-3; tentatively, D is TRBD2 (7 bases). Trimming cost V 3 bases and J 0 bases, with 10 bases left between them. CDR1 and CDR2 from the germline V gene are DFQATT and SNEGSKA (reference sequence). The CDR3 extends over 14 amino acids. The CDR3 spells CSASRGGSTDTQYF. CDR3 coding DNA: TGCAGTGCTAGTAGGGGGGGTAGCACAGATACGCAGTATTTT.

The rearrangement uses TRBV2 and TRBJ2-3, with TRBD2 identical over 7 bases. Looked up from germline, CDR1 is SNHLY and CDR2 is FYNNEI. The junction had 8 bases not matched to a gene; V was cut back by 3 bases and J by 8 bases. The CDR3 runs to 14 residues. The CDR3 region is CASSEGLAVGTQYF. CDR3 DNA sequence: TGTGCCAGCAGTGAGGGCCTAGCGGTAGGTACGCAGTATTTT.

Details on this clone: The junction differs from germline at one of its ends, possibly a read error. The J gene is TRBJ2-3, the V gene TRBV5-6, with TRBD2 identical over 8 bases. Per the germline V gene, CDR1 is SGHDT and CDR2 is YYEEEE. This CDR3 is 12 amino acids long. The DNA of the CDR3 is TGTGCCAGCAGCTGGGGGACTAGGGTATTACATTTT. Protein product: CASSWGTRVLHF. The complete variable domain, with remaining parts taken from reference TRBV5-6 and TRBJ2-3, reads DAGVTQSPTHLIKTRGQQVTLRCSPKSGHDTVSWYQQALGQGPQFIFQYYEEEERQRGNFPDRFSGHQFPNYSSELNVNALLLGDSALYLCASSWGTRVLHFGPGTRLTVL.

The V call is TRBV15, the J call TRBJ2-1, with a weak D call TRBD1 (6 bases). The V end lost 0 bases, the J end lost 8 bases, and 26 bases lay between the germline ends. Germline CDR1 LNHNV, CDR2 YYDKDF (reference sequence). The CDR3 has 19 amino acids. In DNA form, the CDR3 reads TGTGCCACCAGCAGAGACTCTAGCAGGGGAGCCAAGATATTCGATGAGCAGTTCTTC. It codes for CATSRDSSRGAKIFDEQFF.

This clone was seen once. The genes are TRBV5-1 and TRBJ1-1, with 8 bases matching TRBD1. Germline V gene lookup returns CDR1 SGHRS and CDR2 YFSETQ. V shed 7 bases, J shed 4 bases, and the junction held 6 bases outside the gene matches. This CDR3 region has 13 residues. CDR3 nucleotides: TGCGCCAGCGCCACGCAGGGGGCCACTGAAGCTTTCTTT. Translation: CASATQGATEAFF. The full variable domain, with the rest looked up from reference TRBV5-1 and TRBJ1-1, is KAGVTQTPRYLIKTRGQQVTLSCSPISGHRSVSWYQQTPGQGLQFLFEYFSETQRNKGNFPGRFSGRQFSNSRSEMNVSTLELGDSALYLCASATQGATEAFFGQGTRLTVV.

The gene calls are TRBV29-1 and TRBJ2-2, with D possibly being TRBD2 (5 bases). The CDR3 spans 15 residues. CDR1 is SQVTM, CDR2 ANQGSEA, per germline. V lost 6 bases, J lost 6 bases, and 20 bases lay in between. The CDR3 nucleotides read TGCAGCGTATCTGCCGGGAATCTTAAAGCCGGGGAGCTGTTTTTT. Protein product: CSVSAGNLKAGELFF.

The V gene is TRBV3-1 (or the pseudogene TRBV3-2), the J gene TRBJ1-1; D is unresolved. CDR3 size: 17 residues. The germline V and J ends were trimmed by 4 bases and 3 bases, with 21 bases remaining between them. The V gene's germline CDR1 is LGHDT and CDR2 YNNKEL (reference sequence). The CDR3 sequence: CASSPSPGRPQDTEAFF. DNA for the CDR3: TGTGCCAGCAGCCCATCCCCCGGCAGACCTCAGGACACTGAAGCTTTCTTT.

This rearrangement joins TRBV7-8 to TRBJ2-5, with D perhaps matching TRBD1 (6 bases). The germline V and J ends were trimmed by 1 base and 1 base, with 13 bases remaining between them. CDR3 size: 16 residues. Germline V gives CDR1 SGHVS, CDR2 FQNEAQ. CDR3 bases: TGTGCCAGCAGCTTAGGGGGACACCCGTTCCAAGAGACCCAGTACTTC. Its protein product is CASSLGGHPFQETQYF.

V is TRBV11-2 and J is TRBJ2-3; D remains unclear. The length of the CDR3 is 15 residues. CDR1 and CDR2 (germline): SGHAT, FQNNGV. Trimming shortened V by 2 bases and J by 2 bases, and 11 bases separated the two germline ends. The CDR3 DNA reads TGTGCCAGCAGCTTATCTGGGCCACCCACAGATACGCAGTATTTT. This translates into CASSLSGPPTDTQYF.

V usage is TRBV2 and J usage is TRBJ2-4, with 8 bases that match TRBD1. From germline, CDR1 is SNHLY and CDR2 FYNNEI. The CDR3 runs 13 residues. Unmatched junction bases numbered 3, after V lost 6 bases and J lost 5 bases. The DNA of the CDR3 is TGTGCCAGCAGCCCAGGGGGCCAAAACATTCAGTACTTC. It is translated as CASSPGGQNIQYF.

J is TRBJ2-3 and V is TRBV24-1; D is uncertain. V was clipped by 0 bases and J by 1 base, with 10 bases between them. The CDR3 contains 16 residues. Germline assignment: CDR1 KGHDR and CDR2 SFDVKD. CDR3 sequence reads: CATSDLTFGGTDTQYF. CDR3 sequence (DNA): TGTGCCACCAGTGATTTGACCTTCGGAGGCACAGATACGCAGTATTTT.

This clone was observed a single time. The chain carries TRBV24-1 and TRBJ2-4; 7 nucleotides line up with TRBD2. The CDR3 is made up of 16 amino acids. J was trimmed by 8 bases and V by 2 bases; bases with no gene match: 11. CDR1 is KGHDR, CDR2 SFDVKD, per germline. As DNA, the CDR3 is TGTGCCACCAGTGATTCCAAAGGGACTACGGAGGACATTCAGTACTTC. This gives the protein CATSDSKGTTEDIQYF.

V is TRBV7-2 and J is TRBJ1-2, with D perhaps matching TRBD1 (5 bases). Trimming shortened V by 5 bases and J by 4 bases, and 14 bases separated the two germline ends. The CDR3 runs 14 residues. Germline CDR1 SGHTA, CDR2 FQGNSA. The CDR3 sequence: CASSGGTDLYGYTF. DNA of the CDR3: TGTGCCAGCAGCGGGGGGACGGACCTCTATGGCTACACCTTC.

The CDR3 is CASSLQTGGNQPQHF. CDR3 nucleotide sequence: TGCGCCAGCAGCCTTCAGACAGGGGGCAATCAGCCCCAGCATTTT. The chain links TRBV4-1 to TRBJ1-5, with 8 bases aligning to TRBD1. The CDR3 is 15 residues long. Unmatched junction bases numbered 4, after V lost 4 bases and J lost 2 bases. CDR1 MGHRA and CDR2 YSYEKL come from the germline V gene.

CDR3 DNA: TGTGCCAGCAGCGTAGAGAGACTACCGACTAGCACAGATACGCAGTATTTT. Translated: CASSVERLPTSTDTQYF. The chain employs TRBV9 and TRBJ2-3; maybe TRBD2 (5 bases). The CDR3 length is 17 residues. Germline V gene sequence: CDR1 SGDLS, CDR2 YYNGEE. V lost 0 bases to trimming and J lost 0 bases, with 14 bases between them.

The rearrangement joins TRBV27 to TRBJ1-1; tentatively, D is TRBD1 (5 bases). Germline lookup yields CDR1 MNHEY and CDR2 SMNVEV (reference sequence). The V gene lost 2 bases and the J gene lost 0 bases, with 7 bases spanning the gap. The CDR3 has 14 amino acids. The CDR3 sequence: CASSLGGLNTEAFF. As DNA, the CDR3 is TGTGCCAGCAGTTTAGGGGGGTTGAACACTGAAGCTTTCTTT.

This chain connects TRBV18 to TRBJ1-6; 9 nucleotides align to TRBD1. Germline V gives CDR1 KGHSH, CDR2 LQKENI. V trimming: 3 bases; J trimming: 10 bases; junction bases outside the gene matches: 4. CDR3 size: 14 residues. CDR3 DNA: TGTGCCAGCTCACCGACAGGGGGACCCTCACCCCTCCACTTT. The encoded protein is CASSPTGGPSPLHF. Drawing the rest from reference TRBV18 and TRBJ1-6, the complete variable domain is NAGVMQNPRHLVRRRGQEARLRCSPMKGHSHVYWYRQLPEEGLKFMVYLQKENIIDESGMPKERFSAEFPKEGPSILRIQQVVRGDSAAYFCASSPTGGPSPLHFGNGTRLTVT.

The CDR3 nucleotides are TGTGCCAGCTCACCAGGTCGGGGGGATACCTACGAGCAGTACTTC. Its protein product is CASSPGRGDTYEQYF. The chain recombines TRBV18 with TRBJ2-7, with 7 bases lining up with TRBD2. The germline V gene encodes CDR1 KGHSH and CDR2 LQKENI. This CDR3 is 15 amino acids long. Trimming removed 2 bases from V and 2 bases from J; junction bases left unmatched: 6.

This clone was observed a few times. The J gene is TRBJ1-5, the V gene TRBV13; 9 bases are a match to TRBD1. This CDR3 has 18 amino acids. The V segment lost 5 bases and the J segment 2 bases; nucleotides outside the gene matches: 13. The germline V gene has CDR1 PRHDT and CDR2 FYEKMQ (reference sequence). The CDR3 reads CASSQGQGRVRGNQPQHF. CDR3 in DNA: TGTGCCAGCAGCCAGGGACAGGGAAGAGTCAGGGGCAATCAGCCCCAGCATTTT.